This entry is about one T cell receptor (beta chain). What it binds is not known. The protocol was immunoSEQ multiplex PCR, while the TCRdb copy is restricted to in-frame clones and leaves out a portion. The table lists approximately 260,000 clones, around 85% of them singletons. V lost 0 bases to trimming and J lost 2 bases, with 11 bases between them. Germline CDR1 LGHNA, CDR2 YSLEER. The CDR3 loop spans 15 amino acids. The sample is drawn from a study of cytomegalovirus exposure and HLA in healthy donors. Overall study findings and caveats: TCR beta chains numbering some 160 were designated cytomegalovirus-associated.

The sequenced sample was PBMCs. This receptor was taken from a woman aged 18-30 years in good health and CMV-seronegative. This rearrangement joins TRBV4-3 to TRBJ2-7; D gene ambiguous. The DNA for the CDR3 is TGCGCCAGCAGCCAAGACGCCAGTTTCACCTACGAGCAGTACTTC. This encodes CASSQDASFTYEQYF.